These 29 T cell receptor beta chains came from one sample sequenced in a study of CD8 T cells in Susac syndrome. Random hexamers primed reverse transcription of about 0.5 to 1 ug RNA. MiXCR, applied by TCRdb to the immunoSEQ multiplex PCR reads, yields one record per CDR3 protein. The sample records about 130,000 distinct CDR3 sequences, around 94% being singletons. Material for sequencing was CD8+ T cells from PBMCs. The receptors shown here come from a human donor with Susac syndrome.

This sequence joins TRBV9 and TRBJ1-3; possibly TRBD1 for D (6 bases). The CDR3 has 14 amino acids. V was cut by 3 bases and J by 5 bases, with 12 bases left in between. Germline assignment: CDR1 SGDLS and CDR2 YYNGEE. CDR3 sequence (DNA): TGTGCCAGCAGCGCCCCGGACAGCCGAAACACCATATATTTT. Its translation is CASSAPDSRNTIYF.

This chain joins TRBV19 and TRBJ1-1; a possible D gene is TRBD1 (5 bases). Germline V CDR1 and CDR2: LNHDA, SQIVND (reference sequence). The CDR3 consists of 16 residues. The V and J ends lost 2 bases and 0 bases respectively, with 13 bases between them. CDR3: CASSISRGVMNTEAFF. DNA of the CDR3: TGTGCCAGTAGTATATCCCGGGGGGTGATGAACACTGAAGCTTTCTTT. The whole variable domain, filled in from reference TRBV19 and TRBJ1-1, reads DGGITQSPKYLFRKEGQNVTLSCEQNLNHDAMYWYRQDPGQGLRLIYYSQIVNDFQKGDIAEGYSVSREKKESFPLTVTSAQKNPTAFYLCASSISRGVMNTEAFFGQGTRLTVV.

The rearrangement links TRBV4-1 to TRBJ1-1; no clear D gene. Germline CDR1 is MGHRA and CDR2 is YSYEKL. Between the trimmed V and J ends, which lost 5 bases and 6 bases, there was a span of 10 bases. The CDR3 runs to 12 residues. The CDR3 DNA sequence: TGCGCCAGCAGCGGAGCATTCCCTGAAGCTTTCTTT. The encoded protein is CASSGAFPEAFF.

This chain joins TRBV4-1 and TRBJ2-1; D unclear. CDR1 and CDR2 (germline): MGHRA, YSYEKL. The CDR3 sequence is 13 residues long. The V and J ends lost 1 base and 5 bases respectively, with 6 bases between them. The CDR3 region has the DNA TGCGCCAGCAGCCAAGGGACGGACAATGAGCAGTTCTTC. Protein product: CASSQGTDNEQFF.

The chain carries TRBV12-3 or TRBV12-4 and TRBJ2-7, with a possible D match to TRBD2 (5 bases). The CDR3 covers 14 residues. V gave up 4 bases and J gave up 1 base, with 11 bases separating them. CDR3 sequence (DNA): TGTGCCAGCAGTTCCTCGAGGGAGTCCTACGAGCAGTACTTC. It specifies CASSSSRESYEQYF.

The rearrangement joins TRBV20-1 to TRBJ1-6, with D possibly matching TRBD1 (5 bases). V lost 0 bases and J lost 7, with 10 bases in between. The CDR3 contains 14 residues. The germline CDR1 and CDR2 sequences are DFQATT and SNEGSKA (reference sequence). The CDR3 nucleotides read TGCAGTGCTAGAGATCGGGGACTCAATTCACCCCTCCACTTT. It encodes CSARDRGLNSPLHF.

The chain employs TRBV4-3 and TRBJ1-4; possible D gene TRBD1, 5 bases. This CDR3 spans 14 amino acids. V lost 6 bases, J lost 0 bases, and 8 bases lay in between. CDR1 and CDR2 from the germline V gene are LGHNA and YSLEER. The CDR3 DNA follows: TGCGCCAGCAGGCGGGGGGCAACTAATGAAAAACTGTTTTTT. Translation: CASRRGATNEKLFF.

The chain combines TRBV20-1 with TRBJ2-1, with TRBD2 matching over 9 bases. Germline CDR1 DFQATT, CDR2 SNEGSKA (reference sequence). Trimming removed 1 base from V and 7 bases from J; junction bases left unmatched: 5. The CDR3 is 14 residues long. The CDR3 nucleotides are TGCAGTGCTAGAGGCGGGGGGGTTATTAATGAGCAGTTCTTC. Encoded protein: CSARGGGVINEQFF.

The chain couples TRBV15 to TRBJ2-3; 11 bases agree with TRBD1. The CDR3 is made up of 17 amino acids. CDR1 and CDR2 (germline): LNHNV, YYDKDF (reference sequence). J lost 6 bases, V lost 1 base, and 9 bases had no gene match. The chain's CDR3 is CATSRAIPGQGDDTQYF. The CDR3 DNA follows: TGTGCCACCAGCAGAGCGATCCCGGGACAGGGGGATGATACGCAGTATTTT. Looking up the rest from reference TRBV15 and TRBJ2-3 gives the full variable domain: DAMVIQNPRYQVTQFGKPVTLSCSQTLNHNVMYWYQQKSSQAPKLLFHYYDKDFNNEADTPDNFQSRRPNTSFCFLDIRSPGLGDTAMYLCATSRAIPGQGDDTQYFGPGTRLTVL.

The chain employs TRBV20-1 and TRBJ1-1, with D unclear. CDR1 and CDR2 from the germline V gene are DFQATT and SNEGSKA (reference sequence). V was pared by 0 bases and J by 4 bases, with 18 bases between. The CDR3 spans 16 residues. The CDR3 region has the DNA TGCAGTGCTAGAGATGATCCGGCCCCCCTCCTCACTGAAGCTTTCTTT. It is translated as CSARDDPAPLLTEAFF.

The chain uses TRBV30 and TRBJ2-3; tentatively, D is TRBD1 or TRBD2 (5 bases each). V lost 0 bases to trimming and J lost 3 bases, with 13 bases between them. The V gene's germline CDR1 is GTSNPN and CDR2 SVGIG (reference sequence). The CDR3 runs 15 residues. Here the CDR3 reads CAWSVVRGPTDTQYF. The CDR3 DNA is TGTGCCTGGAGTGTAGTGAGGGGTCCTACAGATACGCAGTATTTT.

V and J are TRBV4-1 and TRBJ1-1; no definite D call. CDR1 MGHRA and CDR2 YSYEKL come from the germline V gene. V lost 1 base to trimming and J lost 1 base, with 13 bases between them. The length of the CDR3 is 16 residues. Here the CDR3 reads CASSQVVPPPNTEAFF. CDR3 bases: TGCGCCAGCAGCCAAGTGGTTCCCCCGCCGAACACTGAAGCTTTCTTT.

The J gene is TRBJ1-2, the V gene TRBV6-5, with D perhaps matching TRBD1 (5 bases). The CDR3 sequence is 18 residues long. CDR1 MNHEY and CDR2 SVGAGI come from the germline V gene. Between the trimmed V and J ends, which lost 1 base and 4 bases, there was a span of 22 bases. The CDR3 here is CASSYFYGGKTDRYGYTF. The CDR3 DNA follows: TGTGCCAGCAGTTACTTCTACGGGGGTAAGACGGACCGCTATGGCTACACCTTC.

The chain carries TRBV11-2 and TRBJ1-2, with TRBD1 matching 9 bases. The V and J ends lost 2 bases and 3 bases, in that order; junction bases with no gene match: 10. The CDR3 consists of 17 residues. Germline-derived CDR1 and CDR2 are SGHAT and FQNNGV. The chain's CDR3 is CASSLNYPGQGDYGYTF. CDR3 sequence (DNA): TGTGCCAGCAGCTTAAATTACCCGGGACAGGGAGACTATGGCTACACCTTC.

The chain has TRBV6-4 and TRBJ2-7; possibly TRBD1 for D (5 bases). Germline V lookup: CDR1 MRHNA, CDR2 SNTAGT. CDR3 size: 16 residues. Between the trimmed V and J ends, which lost 0 bases and 3 bases, there was a span of 15 bases. The CDR3 region is CASSDSTDAPFYEQYF. CDR3 DNA: TGTGCCAGCAGTGACTCGACAGATGCTCCCTTCTACGAGCAGTACTTC.

V and J are TRBV24-1 and TRBJ1-2, with D unclear. Trimming cost V 2 bases and J 8 bases, with 5 bases left between them. CDR1 is KGHDR and CDR2 is SFDVKD in the germline V gene. The CDR3 is 11 residues long. The CDR3 here is CATSDSGGYTF. The DNA of the CDR3 is TGTGCCACCAGTGATTCTGGGGGCTACACCTTC.

The chain employs TRBV30 and TRBJ1-2, with TRBD1 matching over 7 bases. The CDR3 runs 13 residues. Germline-derived CDR1 and CDR2 are GTSNPN and SVGIG (reference sequence). The trim removed 5 bases at V and 0 bases at J, leaving 3 bases unmatched. The DNA of the CDR3 is TGTGCCTGGGTAGGGGGCACTAACTATGGCTACACCTTC. Its translation: CAWVGGTNYGYTF.

This chain uses TRBV7-9 with TRBJ2-5; either TRBD1 or TRBD2 may supply D (5 bases each). V was pared by 2 bases and J by 5 bases, with 9 bases between. Germline V CDR1 and CDR2: SEHNR, FQNEAQ (reference sequence). The CDR3 runs to 13 residues. The CDR3 reads CASSLPGGETQYF. The CDR3 bases are TGTGCCAGCAGCTTACCTGGGGGTGAGACCCAGTACTTC.

This clonotype was recorded only once. The J gene is TRBJ1-6, the V gene TRBV9; D call uncertain. This CDR3 has 13 amino acids. V dropped 1 base and J dropped 9 bases, with 8 bases sitting between them. Germline V lookup: CDR1 SGDLS, CDR2 YYNGEE. CDR3 sequence: CASSVQDGSPLHF. The CDR3, as DNA: TGTGCCAGCAGCGTACAGGATGGTTCACCCCTCCACTTT.

This rearrangement joins TRBV2 to TRBJ2-2, with 11 bases fitting TRBD1. The CDR3 totals 16 residues. Unmatched junction bases numbered 8, after V lost 7 bases and J lost 4 bases. Germline CDR1 SNHLY, CDR2 FYNNEI. The CDR3 DNA follows: TGTGCCAGCAAGCAGGGACAGGGGGTTGGCACCGGGGAGCTGTTTTTT. This encodes CASKQGQGVGTGELFF.

The V gene is TRBV12-3 or TRBV12-4, the J gene TRBJ2-5; D is perhaps TRBD2 (6 bases). Trimming left V 5 bases short and J 4 bases short, with 20 bases between. The CDR3 length is 16 residues. This CDR3 reads CASSLTETSSPETQYF. DNA for the CDR3: TGTGCCAGCAGTCTAACCGAGACTAGTTCGCCAGAGACCCAGTACTTC.

This chain links TRBV4-1 with TRBJ2-7, with 8 positions matching TRBD2. Germline V gene lookup returns CDR1 MGHRA and CDR2 YSYEKL. The CDR3 totals 20 residues. With 1 base clipped from V and 6 bases from J, the junction kept 23 bases outside the gene matches. Here the CDR3 DNA reads TGCGCCAGCAGCCAAGCAGGGAGTCCTAGCGGGTCTTGGGTTTCAGGCGAGCAGTACTTC. Residues: CASSQAGSPSGSWVSGEQYF.

This chain connects TRBV20-1 to TRBJ2-7; 9 nucleotides align to TRBD2. V lost 1 base and J lost 3; bases outside the gene matches: 7. Germline values: CDR1 DFQATT, CDR2 SNEGSKA (reference sequence). The length of the CDR3 is 15 residues. CDR3 region: CSARGRLAGHYEQYF. In nucleotides, the CDR3 is TGCAGTGCTAGAGGTCGGCTAGCGGGGCACTACGAGCAGTACTTC.

The V gene is TRBV4-1, the J gene TRBJ1-5, with no clear D. The V end lost 0 bases, the J end lost 9 bases, and 9 bases lay between the germline ends. CDR1 is MGHRA and CDR2 is YSYEKL in the germline V gene. This CDR3 spans 13 amino acids. The CDR3 spells CASSQDPIRPQHF. CDR3 bases: TGCGCCAGCAGCCAAGACCCGATCCGGCCCCAGCATTTT.

The chain carries TRBV9 and TRBJ2-1, with TRBD2 matching 13 bases. Germline V gives CDR1 SGDLS, CDR2 YYNGEE. Trimming cost V 0 bases and J 5 bases; bases outside gene matches: 2. The CDR3 is made up of 16 amino acids. The CDR3 bases are TGTGCCAGCAGCGTAGTTGGACTAGCGGGAGACAATGAGCAGTTCTTC. Protein: CASSVVGLAGDNEQFF.

This chain links TRBV7-9 with TRBJ2-7; 7 bases fit TRBD2. J gave up 4 bases and V 4 bases, and 13 bases lay outside the gene matches. The CDR3 runs 16 residues. Germline values: CDR1 SEHNR, CDR2 FQNEAQ (reference sequence). In nucleotides, the CDR3 is TGTGCCAGCAGCTCAGGTACCCTAGCGGAGCCGTACGAGCAGTACTTC. It specifies CASSSGTLAEPYEQYF.

The chain carries TRBV11-2 and TRBJ1-3; no clear D. Germline CDR1 and CDR2: SGHAT and FQNNGV. The CDR3 extends over 16 amino acids. The V end lost 1 base, the J end lost 0 bases, and 10 bases lay between the germline ends. CDR3 bases: TGTGCCAGCAGCTTAGTCGGCCTATACTCTGGAAACACCATATATTTT. Its translation: CASSLVGLYSGNTIYF. Full variable domain (remainder filled in from reference TRBV11-2 and TRBJ1-3): EAGVAQSPRYKIIEKRQSVAFWCNPISGHATLYWYQQILGQGPKLLIQFQNNGVVDDSQLPKDRFSAERLKGVDSTLKIQPAKLEDSAVYLCASSLVGLYSGNTIYFGEGSWLTVV.

V is TRBV27 and J is TRBJ2-3; D not certain. CDR1 is MNHEY and CDR2 is SMNVEV in the germline V gene (reference sequence). This CDR3 contains 13 residues. The germline V and J ends were trimmed by 8 bases and 2 bases, with 11 bases remaining between them. The DNA for the CDR3 is TGTGCCAGCCGCCAATTTCCCACAGATACGCAGTATTTT. It translates to CASRQFPTDTQYF.

The rearrangement uses TRBV6-2 or TRBV6-3 and TRBJ2-1; 14 positions match TRBD2. V trimming: 2 bases; J trimming: 7 bases; junction bases outside the gene matches: 7. CDR1 is MNHEY, CDR2 SVGEGT, per germline. CDR3 length: 17 amino acids. Here the CDR3 DNA reads TGTGCCAGCAGTTACGAAGGACTAGCGGGAGGTGGTAATGAGCAGTTCTTC. Amino acids: CASSYEGLAGGGNEQFF.